The rows below give T cell receptor beta chains drawn from one sample of a study of T-cell reconstitution after alpha-beta-depleted transplantation in children. Via MiXCR, TCRdb re-called the PCR reads, giving one row per CDR3 protein. The table shows about 540,000 distinct CDR3 sequences, with around 19% occurring only once. Material: PBMCs from the stem cell graft donor, obtained from the stem cell graft. These receptors were taken from a human donor who donated a stem cell graft to a child with acute lymphoblastic leukemia. CDR3s leave out the opening cysteine and the closing phenylalanine or tryptophan.

>15|TRBJ1-5|TRBV5-1
ASIRTGEGVSNQPQH
>10|TRBJ2-7|TRBV3-1
ASSQEWREQY
>14|TRBJ2-1|TRBV24-1
ATSDPGIGSYNEQF
>16|TRBJ2-1|TRBV7-8
ASSLLATAAEPYNEQF
>13|TRBJ2-5|TRBV27
ASRTIIGSQETQY
>11|TRBJ1-2|TRBV12-3/TRBV12-4
ASSLGELYGYT
>14|TRBJ2-7|TRBV5-4
ASSPSRTSGPYEQY
>15|TRBJ2-6|TRBV11-2
ASSPHSGPSPGNVLT
>13|TRBJ2-7|TRBV10-3
AIAGTGGRAYEQY
>13|TRBJ1-5|TRBV18
ASSQQTGGGQPQH
>14|TRBJ2-1|TRBV12-3/TRBV12-4
ASGLGNVPSYNEQF
>11|TRBJ1-5|TRBV29-1
SVNTGGNQPQH
>10|TRBJ2-4|TRBV27
ASSEETGVRY
>13|TRBJ2-5|TRBV9
ASTHGEGIAETQY
>12|TRBJ1-2|TRBV12-3/TRBV12-4
ASSPGQRNYGYT
>14|TRBJ1-2|TRBV5-1
ASSLSQGALDYGYT
>14|TRBJ2-1|TRBV19
ASTRSGRGAYNEQF
>13|TRBJ2-1|TRBV5-1
ASSLGTSVDNEQF
>12|TRBJ1-2|TRBV7-9
ASIRNTGTYGYT
>14|TRBJ2-3|TRBV25-1
ASSDGGGMPQDTQY
>16|TRBJ2-3|TRBV7-8
ASSLARVAGVATDTQY
>18|TRBJ2-2|TRBV10-2
ASNPAGAQGLAVITGELF
>13|TRBJ2-7|TRBV6-1
ASSQPDRGSYEQY
>11|TRBJ2-1|TRBV20-1
SAPASLFNEQF
>13|TRBJ2-7|TRBV5-1
ASSLGTSGTYEQY
>14|TRBJ2-1|TRBV4-1
ASNQLTSGGRDEQF
>10|TRBJ2-1|TRBV20-1
SANLEGNEQF
>11|TRBJ2-2|TRBV29-1
SAGQGAFGELF
>13|TRBJ2-7|TRBV5-1
ASSTWTGDAYEQY
>14|TRBJ2-1|TRBV25-1
ASSEYGGQITNEQF
>12|TRBJ1-1|TRBV7-9
ASSPWTGGTEAF
>12|TRBJ2-7|TRBV4-1
ASSQVVAAYEQY
>11|TRBJ1-1|TRBV20-1
SALENMNTEAF
>11|TRBJ1-5|TRBV29-1
SVGPVGEQPQH
>15|TRBJ1-1|TRBV6-2/TRBV6-3
ASSYPDQYFMNTEAF
>11|TRBJ1-1|TRBV27
ASSFLGPTEAF
>11|TRBJ1-4|TRBV12-3/TRBV12-4
ASSPQRNEKLF
>13|TRBJ2-2|TRBV6-5
ASSYSIRNTGELF
>13|TRBJ2-3|TRBV5-1
ASSRQGPSTDTQY
>13|TRBJ2-5|TRBV4-2
ASSQVQDFKETQY
>13|TRBJ2-7|TRBV13
ASSLGTSGNYEQY
>9|TRBJ2-1|TRBV29-1
SVEDRIEQF
>15|TRBJ2-2|TRBV24-1
ATSDLTGTSITGELF
>17|TRBJ2-1|TRBV4-2
ASSIGTSGRFFVSNEQF
>13|TRBJ2-2|TRBV2
ASSDSFAGTGELF
>13|TRBJ1-2|TRBV2
ASTRTGSPNYGYT
>14|TRBJ1-5|TRBV27
ASSLGAGMNNQPQH
>10|TRBJ2-1|TRBV27
ASTGTDNEQF
>11|TRBJ2-3|TRBV29-1
SVAHIPTDTQY
>11|TRBJ2-5|TRBV5-1
ASSLGSGETQY
>12|TRBJ1-3|TRBV12-3/TRBV12-4
ASSLWEAGNTIY
>12|TRBJ1-5|TRBV5-1
ASSKGPSWQPQH
>16|TRBJ2-1|TRBV5-1
ASSLVGRGLAGVQEQF
>14|TRBJ2-3|TRBV7-6
ASSRPGTVSTDTQY